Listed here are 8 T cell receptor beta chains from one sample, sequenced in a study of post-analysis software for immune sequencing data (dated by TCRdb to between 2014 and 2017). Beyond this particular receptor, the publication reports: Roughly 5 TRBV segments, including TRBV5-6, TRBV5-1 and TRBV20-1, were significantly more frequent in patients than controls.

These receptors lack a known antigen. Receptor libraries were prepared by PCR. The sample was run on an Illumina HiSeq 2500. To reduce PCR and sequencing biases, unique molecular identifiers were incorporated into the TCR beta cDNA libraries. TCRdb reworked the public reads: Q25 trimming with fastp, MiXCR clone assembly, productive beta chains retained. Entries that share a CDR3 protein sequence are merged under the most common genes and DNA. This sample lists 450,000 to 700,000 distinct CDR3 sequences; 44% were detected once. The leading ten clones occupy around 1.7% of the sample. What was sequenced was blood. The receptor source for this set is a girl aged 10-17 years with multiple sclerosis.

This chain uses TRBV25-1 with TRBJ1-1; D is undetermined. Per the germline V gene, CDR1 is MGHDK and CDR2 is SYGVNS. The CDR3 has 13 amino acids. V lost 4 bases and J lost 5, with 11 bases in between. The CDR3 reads CASSGLRGTEAFF. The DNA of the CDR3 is TGTGCCAGCAGTGGCCTGAGAGGAACTGAAGCTTTCTTT.

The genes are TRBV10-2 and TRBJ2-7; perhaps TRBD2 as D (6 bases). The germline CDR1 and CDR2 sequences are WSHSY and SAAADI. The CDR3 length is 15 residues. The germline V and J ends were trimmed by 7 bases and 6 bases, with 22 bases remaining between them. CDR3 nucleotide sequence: TGCGCCAGCAAGCGGGTAGGGACCAGCAAGATCGAGCAGTACTTC. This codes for CASKRVGTSKIEQYF.

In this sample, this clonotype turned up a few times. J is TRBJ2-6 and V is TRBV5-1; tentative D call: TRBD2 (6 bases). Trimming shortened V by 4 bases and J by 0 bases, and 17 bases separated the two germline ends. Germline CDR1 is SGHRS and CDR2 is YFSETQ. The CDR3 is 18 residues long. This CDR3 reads CASSRRWDSSSGANVLTF. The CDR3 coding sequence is TGCGCCAGCAGCCGTCGATGGGACTCCAGCTCTGGGGCCAACGTCCTGACTTTC.

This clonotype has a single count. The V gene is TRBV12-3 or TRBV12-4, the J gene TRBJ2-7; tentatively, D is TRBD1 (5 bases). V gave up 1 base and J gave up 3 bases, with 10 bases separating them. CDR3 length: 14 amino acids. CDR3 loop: CASSLGAGIYEQYF. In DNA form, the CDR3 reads TGTGCCAGCAGTTTAGGGGCAGGGATCTACGAGCAGTACTTC.

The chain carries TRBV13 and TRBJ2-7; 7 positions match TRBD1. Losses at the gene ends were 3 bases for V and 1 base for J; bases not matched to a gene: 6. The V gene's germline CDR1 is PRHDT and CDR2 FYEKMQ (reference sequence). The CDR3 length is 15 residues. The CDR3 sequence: CASSFPPGQSYEQYF. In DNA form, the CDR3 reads TGTGCCAGCAGCTTTCCACCGGGACAGTCCTACGAGCAGTACTTC. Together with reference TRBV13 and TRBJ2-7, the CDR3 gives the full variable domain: AAGVIQSPRHLIKEKRETATLKCYPIPRHDTVYWYQQGPGQDPQFLISFYEKMQSDKGSIPDRFSAQQFSDYHSELNMSSLELGDSALYFCASSFPPGQSYEQYFGPGTRLTVT.

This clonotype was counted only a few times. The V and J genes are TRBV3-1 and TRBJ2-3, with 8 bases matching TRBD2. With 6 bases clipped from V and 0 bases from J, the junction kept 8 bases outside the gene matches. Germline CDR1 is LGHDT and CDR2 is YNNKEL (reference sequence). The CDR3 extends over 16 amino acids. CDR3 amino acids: CASSPASGLSTDTQYF. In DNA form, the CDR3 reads TGTGCCAGCAGTCCCGCTAGCGGGCTGAGCACAGATACGCAGTATTTT.

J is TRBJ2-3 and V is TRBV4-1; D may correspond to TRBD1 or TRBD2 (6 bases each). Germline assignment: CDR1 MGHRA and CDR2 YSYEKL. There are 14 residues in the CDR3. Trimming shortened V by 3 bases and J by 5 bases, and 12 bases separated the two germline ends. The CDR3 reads CASSHSGGGDTQYF. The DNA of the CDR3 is TGCGCCAGCAGCCACTCCGGAGGGGGAGATACGCAGTATTTT.

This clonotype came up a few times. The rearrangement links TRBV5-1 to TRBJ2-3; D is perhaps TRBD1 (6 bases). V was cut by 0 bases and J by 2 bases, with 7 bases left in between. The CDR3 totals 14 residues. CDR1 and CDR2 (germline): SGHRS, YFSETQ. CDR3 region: CASSLGDNTDTQYF. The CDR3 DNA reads TGCGCCAGCAGCTTGGGGGACAACACAGATACGCAGTATTTT.